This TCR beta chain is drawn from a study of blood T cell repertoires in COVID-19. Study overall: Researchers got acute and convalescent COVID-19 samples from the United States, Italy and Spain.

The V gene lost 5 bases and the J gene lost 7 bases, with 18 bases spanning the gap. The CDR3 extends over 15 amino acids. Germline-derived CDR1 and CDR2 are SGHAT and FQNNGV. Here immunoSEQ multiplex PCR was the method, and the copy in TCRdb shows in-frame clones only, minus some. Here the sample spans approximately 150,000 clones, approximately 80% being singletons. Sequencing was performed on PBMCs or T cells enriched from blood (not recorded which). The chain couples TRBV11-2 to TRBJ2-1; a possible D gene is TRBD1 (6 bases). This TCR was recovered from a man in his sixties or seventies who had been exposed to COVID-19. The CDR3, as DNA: TGTGCCAGCAGCCCACAGGTGGCTAGGGGGAATGAGCAGTTCTTC. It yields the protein CASSPQVARGNEQFF.